These T cell receptor beta chains were read from a single sample in a study of blood T cell repertoires in COVID-19. Some clones are missing from TCRdb's copy, which holds only in-frame ones; the method was immunoSEQ multiplex PCR. The sample holds about 110,000 clones, roughly 88% seen once. The sample taken for sequencing was peripheral blood. These receptors came from a woman between 65 and 79 years old who had recovered from COVID-19. Both conserved end residues are trimmed from each CDR3.

v_call cdr3_aa
TRBV5-1 ASSVGQSTDTQY
TRBV10-3 AIRERQEYNEQF
TRBV12-3/TRBV12-4 ASSSTGYGYT
TRBV28 ASSAYRSSWAQYGYT
TRBV15 ATSSTKGYTRRETQY
TRBV5-8 ASSTGTASYNEQF
TRBV4-2 ASSQGVFGYEQY
TRBV3-1/TRBV3-2 ASSQDRTRGYTEAF
TRBV5-6 ASSWRTGSGANVLT
TRBV7-2 ASSLGVSPETQY
TRBV28 ASKEAAYEQY
TRBV10-3 AIRGGGVQPQH
TRBV7-2 ASSLSPATETQY
TRBV20-1 SASASGRRNEQF
TRBV28 ASSYRGAYSPLH
TRBV27 ASSAQGLPPYEQY
TRBV4-3 ASSQDANAGGRVGYT
TRBV9 ASSVSPGLAGVPYEQY
TRBV18 ASSPLRQLETQY
TRBV18 ASSPGTAANEKLF
TRBV7-2 ASSLQGLEQY
TRBV28 ASSLPLGVNIQY
TRBV13 ASSLVRDTQAF
TRBV28 ASRFDRGGSPLH
TRBV5-4 ASSYPGTRQYEQY
TRBV11-1 ASSLWAATNEKLF
TRBV7-2 ASSAGGLSSYEQY
TRBV28 ASSTSGGSGNTIY
TRBV3-1/TRBV3-2 ASSKQGSQPQH
TRBV13 ASAPGLASYEQY
TRBV28 ASSQGRPQH
TRBV14 ASSRQGRSTEAF
TRBV4-1 ASSQDTGSETDTQY
TRBV2 ASSTRTAGNTIY
TRBV28 ASSSSGGARGGNEQF
TRBV7-2 ASSSSGGGVLQQY
TRBV10-3 AISEPGNYGYT
TRBV6-5 ASSSAGTLYNEQF